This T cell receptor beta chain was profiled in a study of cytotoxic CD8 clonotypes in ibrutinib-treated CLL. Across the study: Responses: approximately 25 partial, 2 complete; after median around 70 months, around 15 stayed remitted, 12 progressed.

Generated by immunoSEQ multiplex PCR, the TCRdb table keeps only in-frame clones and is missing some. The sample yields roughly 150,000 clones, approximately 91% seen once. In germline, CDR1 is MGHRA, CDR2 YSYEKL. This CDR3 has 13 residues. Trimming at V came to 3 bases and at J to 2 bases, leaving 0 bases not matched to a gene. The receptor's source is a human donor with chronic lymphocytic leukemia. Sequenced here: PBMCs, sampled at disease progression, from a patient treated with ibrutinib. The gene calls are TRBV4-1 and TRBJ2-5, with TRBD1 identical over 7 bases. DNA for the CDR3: TGCGCCAGCAGCCAGGGACAGCAAGAGACCCAGTACTTC. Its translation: CASSQGQQETQYF.